These 13 T cell receptor beta chains originate from one sample sequenced in a study of control samples from healthy donors and cancer patients (dated by TCRdb to 2018 to 2020). Library preparation was by the immunoSEQ multiplex PCR assay. What TCRdb holds here is the immuneACCESS table cut down to in-frame rearrangements. Part of the clones is not present; checked against another copy, under half of the missing clones reflect an unresolved V gene, and the others are unexplained. The sample table records about 80,000 clones; 91% of these occur just once. Clones ranked in the top ten supply roughly a sixth of the sample. The specimen sequenced was blood. These receptor sequences come from a man over 45 in good health.

This chain joins TRBV5-1 and TRBJ2-7; D gene ambiguous. The germline V gene has CDR1 SGHRS and CDR2 YFSETQ. The CDR3 totals 13 residues. V was trimmed by 0 bases and J by 1 base, leaving 5 bases between them. CDR3 sequence reads: CASSLDPSYEQYF. The CDR3 DNA is TGCGCCAGCAGCTTGGACCCATCCTACGAGCAGTACTTC.

This clone has just one count. The V gene is TRBV19, the J gene TRBJ2-6, with D possibly being TRBD1 (5 bases). The CDR3 consists of 15 residues. Looked up from germline, CDR1 is LNHDA and CDR2 is SQIVND (reference sequence). V lost 7 bases, J lost 4 bases, and 14 bases lay in between. The CDR3 loop is CASTPGLAGANVLTF. The CDR3 region has the DNA TGTGCCAGTACCCCAGGGTTGGCGGGGGCCAACGTCCTGACTTTC.

The sample holds one count of this clone. CDR3 bases: TGTGCCAGCTCACAAATTCGGGGCGACGGCTACACCTTC. Translated: CASSQIRGDGYTF. The V gene is TRBV18, the J gene TRBJ1-2, with a weak D call TRBD1 (5 bases). Germline V gene lookup returns CDR1 KGHSH and CDR2 LQKENI. The V end was cut by 4 bases, the J end by 8 bases, with 14 bases between. The CDR3 length is 13 residues.

This chain links TRBV29-1 with TRBJ1-5; D unresolved. The CDR3 contains 14 residues. The V and J ends lost 5 bases and 0 bases respectively, with 11 bases between them. Germline V CDR1 and CDR2: SQVTM, ANQGSEA. The CDR3 sequence is CSVKFGYSNQPQHF. DNA of the CDR3: TGCAGCGTTAAATTCGGCTATAGCAATCAGCCCCAGCATTTT.

V gene TRBV5-1 combines with J gene TRBJ1-1; tentative D call: TRBD1 (6 bases). Looked up from germline, CDR1 is SGHRS and CDR2 is YFSETQ. Trimming shortened V by 0 bases and J by 0 bases, and 9 bases separated the two germline ends. The CDR3 runs to 15 residues. The CDR3 DNA sequence: TGCGCCAGCAGCTTGGACGGACAGATGAACACTGAAGCTTTCTTT. It is translated as CASSLDGQMNTEAFF.

The V gene is TRBV3-1 (or the pseudogene TRBV3-2), the J gene TRBJ1-4; D unresolved. This CDR3 region has 15 residues. Germline CDR1 is LGHDT and CDR2 is YNNKEL (reference sequence). The V and J ends lost 5 bases and 6 bases respectively, with 16 bases between them. The CDR3 here is CASSSREQRDEKLFF. The CDR3 DNA reads as TGTGCCAGCAGCTCAAGGGAGCAGCGCGATGAAAAACTGTTTTTT.

The V call is TRBV19, the J call TRBJ1-1; 7 nucleotides agree with TRBD1. The CDR3 sequence is 13 residues long. The V gene's germline CDR1 is LNHDA and CDR2 SQIVND (reference sequence). J was trimmed by 2 bases and V by 8 bases; bases with no gene match: 5. CDR3 amino acids: CASGQVPNTEAFF. DNA for the CDR3: TGTGCCAGTGGACAGGTGCCCAACACTGAAGCTTTCTTT.

The rearrangement joins TRBV27 to TRBJ1-2, with D perhaps TRBD1 (6 bases). V lost 0 bases, J lost 5 bases, and 13 bases lay in between. Germline CDR1 is MNHEY and CDR2 is SMNVEV (reference sequence). The CDR3 has 15 amino acids. The CDR3 spells CASSLSPGTPYGYTF. DNA for the CDR3: TGTGCCAGCAGTTTATCCCCGGGGACACCATATGGCTACACCTTC.

V gene TRBV29-1 combines with J gene TRBJ2-5; no definite D call. V lost 4 bases, J lost 3 bases, and 9 bases lay in between. CDR3 length: 12 amino acids. Germline CDR1 SQVTM, CDR2 ANQGSEA. The CDR3 bases are TGCAGCGTTGGGCTAGTCAAAGAGACCCAGTACTTC. Translated: CSVGLVKETQYF.

The genes are TRBV5-1 and TRBJ2-3; 10 nucleotides match TRBD1. With 0 bases clipped from V and 3 bases from J, the junction kept 4 bases outside the gene matches. The CDR3 length is 16 residues. Per the germline V gene, CDR1 is SGHRS and CDR2 is YFSETQ. The CDR3 DNA is TGCGCCAGCAGCTTGGAGGGGGACAGGGGAACAGATACGCAGTATTTT. Its protein product is CASSLEGDRGTDTQYF.

This rearrangement joins TRBV6-2 or TRBV6-3 to TRBJ2-5; TRBD2 agrees at 10 bases. V shed 3 bases, J shed 5 bases, and the junction held 9 bases outside the gene matches. The V gene's germline CDR1 is MNHEY and CDR2 SVGEGT. This CDR3 has 16 amino acids. This CDR3 reads CASSYASGGPRETQYF. CDR3 DNA sequence: TGTGCCAGCAGTTATGCTAGCGGGGGCCCCAGGGAGACCCAGTACTTC.

The V gene is TRBV7-8, the J gene TRBJ2-7; 14 positions agree with TRBD2. J lost 4 bases, V lost 1 base, and 3 bases had no gene match. In germline, CDR1 is SGHVS, CDR2 FQNEAQ. This CDR3 has 16 amino acids. The CDR3 bases are TGTGCCAGCAGCTTAGGACTAGCGGGGGGGAGGTACGAGCAGTACTTC. Translating it yields CASSLGLAGGRYEQYF.

The count of this clone is one. The rearrangement joins TRBV19 to TRBJ1-5; D perhaps matches TRBD1 (5 bases). V was pared by 6 bases and J by 3 bases, with 18 bases between. This CDR3 region has 16 residues. Germline V CDR1 and CDR2: LNHDA, SQIVND (reference sequence). The CDR3 DNA is TGTGCCAGTAGCCTCCGGGACCCAAACGCCAATCAGCCCCAGCATTTT. Translation gives CASSLRDPNANQPQHF.